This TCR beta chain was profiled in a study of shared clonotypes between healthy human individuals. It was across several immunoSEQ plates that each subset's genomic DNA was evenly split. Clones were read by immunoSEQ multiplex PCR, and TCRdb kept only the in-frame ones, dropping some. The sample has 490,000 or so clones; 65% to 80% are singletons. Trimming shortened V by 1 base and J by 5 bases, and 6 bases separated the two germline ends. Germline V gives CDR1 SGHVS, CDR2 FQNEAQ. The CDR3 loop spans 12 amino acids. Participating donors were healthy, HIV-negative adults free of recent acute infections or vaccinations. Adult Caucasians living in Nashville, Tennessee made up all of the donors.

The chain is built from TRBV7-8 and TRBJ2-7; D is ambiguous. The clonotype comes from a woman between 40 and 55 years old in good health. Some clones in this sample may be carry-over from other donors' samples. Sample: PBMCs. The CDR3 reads CASSLGRDEQYF. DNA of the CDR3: TGTGCCAGCAGCTTAGGGCGCGACGAGCAGTACTTC. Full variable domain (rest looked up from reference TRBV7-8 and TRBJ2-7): GAGVSQSPRYKVAKRGQDVALRCDPISGHVSLFWYQQALGQGPEFLTYFQNEAQLDKSGLPSDRFFAERPEGSVSTLKIQRTQQEDSAVYLCASSLGRDEQYFGPGTRLTVT.